This TCR beta chain was identified during a study of T cell repertoires in ileal Crohn's disease. Study findings and constraints: All patients with clonality above 26.8% had endoscopic recurrence. The median delay to postoperative endoscopy was about 6.9 months. Mucosal expansions were suggested to be mainly CD8 T cells.

Time point denoted: neoterminal ileum biopsy at postoperative endoscopy, about 6 months after surgery. Adults with ileal or ileocolonic Crohn's disease and an indication for resection were eligible. Measured with immunoSEQ multiplex PCR; TCRdb has only the in-frame clones, and not every one. The table shows under 2,500 clones, with approximately 90% occurring only once. Turning to this clone: Its antigen is currently unknown.

This CDR3 is built from 12 residues. Germline values: CDR1 MNHNS, CDR2 SASEGT. The V end lost 8 bases, the J end lost 4 bases, and 11 bases lay between the germline ends. The sequencing sample was made of ileal tissue. This sequence was found in an adult with Crohn's disease. The chain combines TRBV6-1 with TRBJ1-1, with a weak D call TRBD1 (6 bases). CDR3 nucleotides: TGTGCCAGCCCAGGGGTTCGCACTGAAGCTTTCTTT. Translating gives CASPGVRTEAFF.